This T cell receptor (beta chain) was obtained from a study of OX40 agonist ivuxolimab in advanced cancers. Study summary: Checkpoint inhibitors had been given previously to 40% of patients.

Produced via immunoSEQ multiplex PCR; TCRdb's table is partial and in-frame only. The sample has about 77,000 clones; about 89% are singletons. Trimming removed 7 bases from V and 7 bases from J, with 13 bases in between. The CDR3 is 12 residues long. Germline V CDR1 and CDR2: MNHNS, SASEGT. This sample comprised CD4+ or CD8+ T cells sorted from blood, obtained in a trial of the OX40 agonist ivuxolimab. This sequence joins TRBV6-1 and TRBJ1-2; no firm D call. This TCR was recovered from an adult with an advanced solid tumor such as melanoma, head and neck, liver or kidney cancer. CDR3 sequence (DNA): TGTGCCAGCAAACCCCGGGAGGCTGGCTACACCTTC. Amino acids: CASKPREAGYTF.